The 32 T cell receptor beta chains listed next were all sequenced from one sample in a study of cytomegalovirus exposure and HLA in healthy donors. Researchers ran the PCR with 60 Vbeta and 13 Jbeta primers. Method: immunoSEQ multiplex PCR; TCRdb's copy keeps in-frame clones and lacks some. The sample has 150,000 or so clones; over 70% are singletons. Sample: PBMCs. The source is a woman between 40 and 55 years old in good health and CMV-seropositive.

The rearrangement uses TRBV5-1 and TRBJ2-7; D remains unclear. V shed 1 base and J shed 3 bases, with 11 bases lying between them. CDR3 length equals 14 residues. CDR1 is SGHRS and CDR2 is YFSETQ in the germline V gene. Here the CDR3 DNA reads TGCGCCAGCAGCTTGCTTGGGCAAAGCTACGAGCAGTACTTC. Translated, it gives CASSLLGQSYEQYF.

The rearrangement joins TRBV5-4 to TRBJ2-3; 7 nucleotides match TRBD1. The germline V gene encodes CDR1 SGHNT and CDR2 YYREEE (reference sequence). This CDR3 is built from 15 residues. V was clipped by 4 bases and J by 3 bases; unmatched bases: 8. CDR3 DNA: TGTGCCAGCAGCCCATCAGGGGGAACAACAGATACGCAGTATTTT. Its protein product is CASSPSGGTTDTQYF. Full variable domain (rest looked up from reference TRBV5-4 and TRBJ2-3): ETGVTQSPTHLIKTRGQQVTLRCSSQSGHNTVSWYQQALGQGPQFIFQYYREEENGRGNFPPRFSGLQFPNYSSELNVNALELDDSALYLCASSPSGGTTDTQYFGPGTRLTVL.

The CDR3 sequence is CASSFGSGYTF. The CDR3, as DNA: TGTGCCAGCAGCTTCGGGTCGGGCTACACCTTC. The V gene is TRBV7-9, the J gene TRBJ1-2; D gene ambiguous. The CDR3 sequence is 11 residues long. From germline, CDR1 is SEHNR and CDR2 FQNEAQ (reference sequence). Trimming shortened V by 3 bases and J by 8 bases, and 7 bases separated the two germline ends.

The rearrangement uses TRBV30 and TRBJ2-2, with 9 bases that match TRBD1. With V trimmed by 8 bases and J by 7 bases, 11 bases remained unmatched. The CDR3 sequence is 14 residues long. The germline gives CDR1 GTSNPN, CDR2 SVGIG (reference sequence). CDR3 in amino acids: CARISTGGSGELFF. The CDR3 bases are TGTGCCCGAATATCTACAGGGGGCAGCGGGGAGCTGTTTTTT.

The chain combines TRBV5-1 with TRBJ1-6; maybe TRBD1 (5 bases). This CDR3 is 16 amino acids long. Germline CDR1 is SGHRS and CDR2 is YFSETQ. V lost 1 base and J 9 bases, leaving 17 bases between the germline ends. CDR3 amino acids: CASSLIGVDKSSPLHF. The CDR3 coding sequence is TGCGCCAGCAGCTTGATTGGTGTGGACAAGTCTTCACCCCTCCACTTT.

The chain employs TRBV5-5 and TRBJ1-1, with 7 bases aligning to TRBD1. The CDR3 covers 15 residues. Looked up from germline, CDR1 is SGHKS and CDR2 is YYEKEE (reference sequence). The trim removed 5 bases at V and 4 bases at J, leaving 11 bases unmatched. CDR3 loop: CASRLQGVTGTEAFF. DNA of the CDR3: TGTGCCAGCAGACTTCAGGGGGTTACGGGCACTGAAGCTTTCTTT.

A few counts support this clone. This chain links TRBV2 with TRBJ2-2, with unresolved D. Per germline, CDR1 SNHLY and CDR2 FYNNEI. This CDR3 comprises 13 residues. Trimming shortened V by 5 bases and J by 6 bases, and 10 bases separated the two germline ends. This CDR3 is CASSLVVPGELFF. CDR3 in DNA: TGTGCCAGCAGTTTAGTTGTTCCCGGGGAGCTGTTTTTT.

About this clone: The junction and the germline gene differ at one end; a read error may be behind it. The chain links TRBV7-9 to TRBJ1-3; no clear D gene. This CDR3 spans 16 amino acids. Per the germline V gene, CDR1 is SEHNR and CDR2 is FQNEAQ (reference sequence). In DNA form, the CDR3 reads TGTTCCAGCAGCTTATTCATCGAACTCTCTGGAAACACCATATATTTT. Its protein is CSSSLFIELSGNTIYF.

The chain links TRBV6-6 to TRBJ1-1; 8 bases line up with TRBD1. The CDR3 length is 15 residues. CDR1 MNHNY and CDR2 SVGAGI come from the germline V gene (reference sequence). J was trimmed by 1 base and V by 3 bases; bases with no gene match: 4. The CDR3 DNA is TGTGCCAGCAGTTATCAGGGGGCCTCGAACACTGAAGCTTTCTTT. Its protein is CASSYQGASNTEAFF.

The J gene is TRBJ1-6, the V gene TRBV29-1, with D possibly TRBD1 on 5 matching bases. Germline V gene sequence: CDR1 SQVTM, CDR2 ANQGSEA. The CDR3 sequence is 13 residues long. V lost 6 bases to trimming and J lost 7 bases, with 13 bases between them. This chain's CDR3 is CSVQGGVNSPLHF. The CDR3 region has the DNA TGCAGCGTCCAGGGAGGAGTAAATTCACCCCTCCACTTT.

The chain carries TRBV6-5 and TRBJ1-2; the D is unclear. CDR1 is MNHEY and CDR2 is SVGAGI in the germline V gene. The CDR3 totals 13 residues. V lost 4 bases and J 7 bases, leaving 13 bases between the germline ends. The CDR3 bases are TGTGCCAGCAGTTCTAATGTGATAACTGGCTACACCTTC. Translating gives CASSSNVITGYTF.

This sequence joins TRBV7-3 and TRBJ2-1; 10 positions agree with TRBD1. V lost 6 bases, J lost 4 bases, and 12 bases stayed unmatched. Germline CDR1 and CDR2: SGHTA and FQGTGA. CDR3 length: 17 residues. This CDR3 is CASSNPPRTGGYNEQFF. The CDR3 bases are TGTGCCAGCAGTAATCCTCCAAGGACAGGGGGATACAATGAGCAGTTCTTC. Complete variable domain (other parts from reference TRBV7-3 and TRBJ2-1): GAGVSQTPSNKVTEKGKYVELRCDPISGHTALYWYRQSLGQGPEFLIYFQGTGAADDSGLPNDRFFAVRPEGSVSTLKIQRTERGDSAVYLCASSNPPRTGGYNEQFFGPGTRLTVL.

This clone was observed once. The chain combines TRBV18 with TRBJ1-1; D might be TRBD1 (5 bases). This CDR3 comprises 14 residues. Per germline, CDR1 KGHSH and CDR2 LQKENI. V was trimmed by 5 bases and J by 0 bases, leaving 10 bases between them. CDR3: CASSSEGVNTEAFF. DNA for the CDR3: TGTGCCAGCTCATCGGAAGGGGTGAACACTGAAGCTTTCTTT.

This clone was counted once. The CDR3 region is CASSSGLAGAGTGELFF. CDR3 sequence (DNA): TGCGCCAGCAGCTCAGGACTAGCGGGGGCGGGAACCGGGGAGCTGTTTTTT. The chain couples TRBV5-1 to TRBJ2-2; 13 bases agree with TRBD2. This CDR3 has 17 amino acids. The germline V gene encodes CDR1 SGHRS and CDR2 YFSETQ. Losses at the gene ends were 3 bases for V and 5 bases for J; bases not matched to a gene: 7.

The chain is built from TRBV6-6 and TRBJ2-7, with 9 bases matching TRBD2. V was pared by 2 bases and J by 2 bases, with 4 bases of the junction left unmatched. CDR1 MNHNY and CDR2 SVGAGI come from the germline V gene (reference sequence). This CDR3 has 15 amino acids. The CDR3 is CASSYTSGLAYEQYF. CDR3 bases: TGTGCCAGCAGTTACACTAGCGGGCTGGCCTACGAGCAGTACTTC.

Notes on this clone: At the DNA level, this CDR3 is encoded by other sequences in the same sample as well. The CDR3 nucleotides read TGTGCCAGCAGTTTAGGGGGGATTGGCTATGGCTACACCTTC. Amino acids: CASSLGGIGYGYTF. V gene TRBV27 combines with J gene TRBJ1-2; TRBD1 is a possible D gene (5 bases). In germline, CDR1 is MNHEY, CDR2 SMNVEV (reference sequence). V lost 2 bases and J lost 4, with 11 bases in between. This CDR3 is built from 14 residues.

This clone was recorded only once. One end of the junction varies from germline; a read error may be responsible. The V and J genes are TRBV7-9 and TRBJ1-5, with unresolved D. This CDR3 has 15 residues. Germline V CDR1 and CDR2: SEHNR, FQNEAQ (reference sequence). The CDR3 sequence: CSSSLTGSDNQPQHF. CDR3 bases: TGTTCCAGCAGCTTAACCGGTTCCGACAATCAGCCCCAGCATTTT.

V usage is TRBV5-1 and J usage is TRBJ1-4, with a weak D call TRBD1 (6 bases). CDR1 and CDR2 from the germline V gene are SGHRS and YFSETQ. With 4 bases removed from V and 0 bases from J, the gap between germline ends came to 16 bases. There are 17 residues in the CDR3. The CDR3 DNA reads TGCGCCAGCAGCCTCCGACAGGTGGCGACAACTAATGAAAAACTGTTTTTT. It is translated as CASSLRQVATTNEKLFF.

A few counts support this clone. CDR3 sequence (DNA): TGTGCCAGCAGTTCAGGGGTAAGCACTGAAGCTTTCTTT. Its protein product is CASSSGVSTEAFF. This rearrangement joins TRBV6-1 to TRBJ1-1, with D maybe TRBD1 (6 bases). The V end was cut by 5 bases, the J end by 4 bases, with 11 bases between. From germline, CDR1 is MNHNS and CDR2 SASEGT. The CDR3 runs 13 residues.

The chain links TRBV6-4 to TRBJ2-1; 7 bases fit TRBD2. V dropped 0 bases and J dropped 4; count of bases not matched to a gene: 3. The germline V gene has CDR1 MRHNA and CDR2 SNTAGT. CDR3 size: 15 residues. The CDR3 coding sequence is TGTGCCAGCAGTGACTCTGGGGGGGGATACAATGAGCAGTTCTTC. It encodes CASSDSGGGYNEQFF.

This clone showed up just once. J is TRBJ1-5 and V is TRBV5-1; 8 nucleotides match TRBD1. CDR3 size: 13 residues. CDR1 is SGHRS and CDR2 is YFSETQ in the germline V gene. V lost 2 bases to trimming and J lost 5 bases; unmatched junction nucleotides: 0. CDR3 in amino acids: CASSLQGDQPQHF. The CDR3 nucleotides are TGCGCCAGCAGCTTACAGGGGGATCAGCCCCAGCATTTT. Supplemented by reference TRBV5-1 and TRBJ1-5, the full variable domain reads KAGVTQTPRYLIKTRGQQVTLSCSPISGHRSVSWYQQTPGQGLQFLFEYFSETQRNKGNFPGRFSGRQFSNSRSEMNVSTLELGDSALYLCASSLQGDQPQHFGDGTRLSIL.

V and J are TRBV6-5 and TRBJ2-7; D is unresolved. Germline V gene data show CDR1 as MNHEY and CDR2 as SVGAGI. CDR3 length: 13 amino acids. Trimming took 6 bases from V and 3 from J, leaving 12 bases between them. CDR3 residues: CASRATHLYEQYF. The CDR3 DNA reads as TGTGCCAGCAGAGCCACCCATCTCTACGAGCAGTACTTC.

The CDR3 sequence: CASSPRTGGNSPLHF. The DNA of the CDR3 is TGTGCCAGCAGCCCCCGGACAGGGGGTAATTCACCCCTCCACTTT. V gene TRBV7-2 combines with J gene TRBJ1-6, with 10 bases identical to TRBD1. The V gene's germline CDR1 is SGHTA and CDR2 FQGNSA. V was clipped by 5 bases and J by 6 bases; unmatched bases: 4. The CDR3 is 15 amino acids. Combining the CDR3 with reference TRBV7-2 and TRBJ1-6 gives the whole variable domain GAGVSQSPSNKVTEKGKDVELRCDPISGHTALYWYRQSLGQGLEFLIYFQGNSAPDKSGLPSDRFSAERTGGSVSTLTIQRTQQEDSAVYLCASSPRTGGNSPLHFGNGTRLTVT.

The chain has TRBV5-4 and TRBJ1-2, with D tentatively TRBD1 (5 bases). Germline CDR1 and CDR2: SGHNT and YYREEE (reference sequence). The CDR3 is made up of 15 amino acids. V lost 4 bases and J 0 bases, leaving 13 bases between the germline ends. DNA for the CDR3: TGTGCCAGCAGCGTGACGGGGGGAACTAACTATGGCTACACCTTC. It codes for CASSVTGGTNYGYTF.

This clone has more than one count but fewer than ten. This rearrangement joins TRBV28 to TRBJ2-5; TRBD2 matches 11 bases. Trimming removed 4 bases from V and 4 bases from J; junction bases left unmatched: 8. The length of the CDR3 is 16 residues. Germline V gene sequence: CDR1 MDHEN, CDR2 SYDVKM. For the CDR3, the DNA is TGTGCCAGCAGTTCTACCGCGGGACTAGCGGTAGAGACCCAGTACTTC. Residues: CASSSTAGLAVETQYF.

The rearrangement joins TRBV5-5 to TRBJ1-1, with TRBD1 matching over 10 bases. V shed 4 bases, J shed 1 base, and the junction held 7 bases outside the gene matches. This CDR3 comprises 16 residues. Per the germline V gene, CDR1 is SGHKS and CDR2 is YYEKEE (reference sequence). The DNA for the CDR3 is TGTGCCAGCAGCCCGGACAGGGGGTCTGGGAACACTGAAGCTTTCTTT. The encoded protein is CASSPDRGSGNTEAFF.

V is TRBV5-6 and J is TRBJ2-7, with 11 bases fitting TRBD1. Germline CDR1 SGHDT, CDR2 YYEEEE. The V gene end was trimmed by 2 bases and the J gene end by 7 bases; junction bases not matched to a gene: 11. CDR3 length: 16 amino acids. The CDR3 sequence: CASSLFGTGGLREQYF. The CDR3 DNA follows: TGTGCCAGCAGCTTATTCGGGACAGGGGGGCTCCGGGAGCAGTACTTC.

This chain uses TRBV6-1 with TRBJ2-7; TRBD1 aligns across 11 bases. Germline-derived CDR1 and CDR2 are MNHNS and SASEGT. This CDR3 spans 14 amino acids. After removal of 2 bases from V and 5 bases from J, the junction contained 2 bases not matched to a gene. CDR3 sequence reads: CASSEWDRGNEQYF. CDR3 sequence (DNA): TGTGCCAGCAGTGAATGGGACAGGGGGAACGAGCAGTACTTC.

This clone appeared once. CDR3 sequence (DNA): TGTGCCAGCAGTGCGACGGGGACAGGGGGCAATGAGCAGTTCTTC. Translated, it gives CASSATGTGGNEQFF. This chain connects TRBV9 to TRBJ2-1; the match to TRBD1 covers 11 bases. V shed 5 bases and J 6 bases; nucleotides not matched to a gene: 7. The CDR3 has 15 residues. The germline CDR1 and CDR2 sequences are SGDLS and YYNGEE.

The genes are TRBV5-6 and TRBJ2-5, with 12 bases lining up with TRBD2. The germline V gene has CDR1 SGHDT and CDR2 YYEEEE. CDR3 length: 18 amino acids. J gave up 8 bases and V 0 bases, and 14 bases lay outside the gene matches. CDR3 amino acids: CASSLGISSGGASGTQYF. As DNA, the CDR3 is TGTGCCAGCAGCTTGGGAATCTCTAGCGGGGGGGCCTCGGGAACCCAGTACTTC.

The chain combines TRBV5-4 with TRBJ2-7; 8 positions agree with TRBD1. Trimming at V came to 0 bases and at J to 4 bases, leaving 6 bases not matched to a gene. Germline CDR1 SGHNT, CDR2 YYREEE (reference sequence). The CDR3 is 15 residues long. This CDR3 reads CASSLGGQEKYEQYF. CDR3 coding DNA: TGTGCCAGCAGCTTGGGGGGACAGGAAAAGTACGAGCAGTACTTC. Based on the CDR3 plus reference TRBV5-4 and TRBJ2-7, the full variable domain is ETGVTQSPTHLIKTRGQQVTLRCSSQSGHNTVSWYQQALGQGPQFIFQYYREEENGRGNFPPRFSGLQFPNYSSELNVNALELDDSALYLCASSLGGQEKYEQYFGPGTRLTVT.

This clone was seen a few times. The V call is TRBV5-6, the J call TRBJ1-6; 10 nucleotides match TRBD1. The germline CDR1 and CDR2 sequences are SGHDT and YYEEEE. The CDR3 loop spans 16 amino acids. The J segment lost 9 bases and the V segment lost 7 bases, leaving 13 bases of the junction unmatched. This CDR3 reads CASGPLGGTGVSPLHF. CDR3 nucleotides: TGTGCCAGCGGACCTCTTGGCGGGACAGGGGTTTCACCCCTCCACTTT.